The rows below give T cell receptor beta chains drawn from one sample of a study of blood T cell repertoires in COVID-19. TCRdb's table, derived via immunoSEQ multiplex PCR, lists solely in-frame clones and lacks some. The profile shows 400,000 or so clones, 80% to 90% of them singletons. Material for sequencing was PBMCs or T cells enriched from blood (not recorded which). The source is a man aged 25 to 40 who had recovered from COVID-19. Both conserved end residues are part of each CDR3. Rows give clone size only sometimes, using once, few, many, or a class for an expanded clone.

V gene	J gene	clone size	CDR3 length	CDR3 protein
TRBV10-3	TRBJ2-1	.	14	CAIGASGRVGEQFF
TRBV6-5	TRBJ1-5	.	13	CASLGGLYQPQHF
TRBV7-2	TRBJ1-4	.	14	CASSQGWTNEKLFF
TRBV28	TRBJ2-5	.	14	CASSLGGKVETQYF
TRBV11-2	TRBJ2-3	.	15	CASSLLASLTDTQYF
TRBV29-1	TRBJ2-7	.	15	CSVTQGLADSYEQYF
TRBV19	TRBJ1-5	.	13	CASSDRANQPQHF
TRBV5-1	TRBJ2-7	.	16	CASSLGAGGSPYEQYF
TRBV2	TRBJ1-4	.	14	CASSGRVRNEKLFF
TRBV19	TRBJ1-1	.	14	CASSINFVITEAFF
TRBV24-1	TRBJ2-1	.	13	CATSDINYNEQFF
TRBV30	TRBJ1-2	.	11	CAWNFNYGYTF
TRBV12-5	TRBJ2-5	.	12	CASGSLRETQYF
TRBV7-9	TRBJ2-7	.	14	CASSPRTGTYEQYF
TRBV20-1	TRBJ1-5	.	11	CSADTTSAQHF
TRBV12-3/TRBV12-4	TRBJ1-2	.	13	CASSQTDRRGYTF
TRBV5-1	TRBJ2-7	.	14	CASSSSLSSHEQYF
TRBV9	TRBJ1-2	.	16	CASSPRPIFLEVGYTF
TRBV11-2	TRBJ2-2	.	16	CASSSQGLPNTGELFF
TRBV5-8	TRBJ2-5	.	15	CASRRGLAEQETQYF
TRBV5-1	TRBJ2-2	.	15	CASSFISGNTGELFF
TRBV6-5	TRBJ2-5	once	13	CASRPGGKETQYF
TRBV4-2	TRBJ2-4	.	20	CASSQDGASGRILAKNIQYF
TRBV7-2	TRBJ2-4	.	16	CASSLSSGSGKNIQYF
TRBV18	TRBJ1-2	.	15	CASSPPSRPQKGYTF
TRBV3-1/TRBV3-2	TRBJ1-6	.	15	CASSQTDSNNSPLHF
TRBV2	TRBJ1-3	.	14	CASSDGNSGNTIYF
TRBV6-5	TRBJ1-4	.	15	CASSYGEPWNEKLFF
TRBV7-9	TRBJ1-4	.	14	CASVRGGTNEKLFF
TRBV3-1/TRBV3-2	TRBJ2-2	once	16	CASSQEGAGAVGELFF
TRBV7-2	TRBJ2-5	.	18	CASSLAAAGGRAPETQYF
TRBV7-9	TRBJ2-5	.	15	CASSLGAGGQETQYF
TRBV30	TRBJ1-4	.	13	CAWSSPGLSKLFF
TRBV27	TRBJ2-3	.	18	CASSRAPRLAGVPDTQYF
TRBV24-1	TRBJ2-2	.	14	CATSENTESGELFF
TRBV7-9	TRBJ2-1	.	15	CASSLPSGMWNEQFF
TRBV13	TRBJ2-2	.	14	CASSLRDSPGELFF
TRBV5-6	TRBJ2-5	.	13	CASSSGTEETQYF
TRBV28	TRBJ2-3	.	16	CASSYRDRGSPDTQYF
TRBV4-1	TRBJ2-7	.	13	CASSQYGGGEQYF
TRBV3-1/TRBV3-2	TRBJ2-1	.	16	CASSPLALAVNNEQFF
TRBV10-3	TRBJ1-5	.	14	CAISEDRGEQPQHF
TRBV5-1	TRBJ2-1	.	15	CASSLVAGLFNEQFF
TRBV9	TRBJ1-3	.	16	CASSGFGSPSGNTIYF
TRBV9	TRBJ2-2	.	18	CASSVSGWDRKNTGELFF
TRBV19	TRBJ1-5	.	15	CASSIWFGENQPQHF
TRBV5-1	TRBJ1-5	.	19	CASSLEGTGGEGSNQPQHF
TRBV27	TRBJ2-1	.	14	CASRRLAGVLEQFF
TRBV20-1	TRBJ1-2	.	14	CSASNGASSYGYTF
TRBV27	TRBJ1-5	.	13	CASMTGSNQPQHF
TRBV10-3	TRBJ2-5	.	14	CAISGGVGQETQYF
TRBV9	TRBJ1-3	.	16	CASSAQHRGSGNTIYF
TRBV13	TRBJ2-1	.	14	CASSLEREEDEQFF
TRBV7-9	TRBJ1-2	.	14	CASSLALAGYGYTF
TRBV28	TRBJ1-2	.	14	CASSPGGNNYGYTF